The 27 T cell receptor beta chains reported below all come from one sample, sequenced in a study of T-cell memory formation after mild COVID-19. In TCRdb, the 5' RACE reads were re-called with MiXCR into one record per CDR3 protein. The repertoire has about 470,000 distinct CDR3 sequences, around a quarter of them found once; the top ten carry approximately 12%. The sample was PBMCs or a T cell subset sorted from them (not recorded which). These receptors all come from an adult woman who had mild COVID-19 (a few samples of this study predate the infection). Cell type and time point are not known.

This rearrangement joins TRBV12-3 or TRBV12-4 to TRBJ2-7; D unresolved. Trimming stripped 4 bases from V and 1 base from J, with 11 bases between. This CDR3 is 14 amino acids long. The CDR3 DNA reads TGTGCCAGCAGTTCCTCCCCGGTTTCCTACGAGCAGTACTTC. It is translated as CASSSSPVSYEQYF.

This clonotype was seen only a few times. The chain combines TRBV20-1 with TRBJ1-6, with a weak D call TRBD1 (5 bases). CDR3 length equals 17 residues. In germline, CDR1 is DFQATT, CDR2 SNEGSKA (reference sequence). V lost 1 base and J lost 0, with 13 bases in between. The DNA for the CDR3 is TGCAGTGCTAGAGTAACAGGAATGAGCTCCTATAATTCACCCCTCCACTTT. Protein product: CSARVTGMSSYNSPLHF.

This clonotype was counted between two and nine times. J is TRBJ1-3 and V is TRBV9; 9 bases agree with TRBD1. V was pared by 5 bases and J by 7 bases, with 7 bases of the junction left unmatched. The CDR3 has 14 residues. CDR1 and CDR2 from the germline V gene are SGDLS and YYNGEE. The CDR3 loop reads CASSPGQGFNTIYF. The CDR3 coding sequence is TGTGCCAGCAGTCCGGGACAGGGTTTTAACACCATATATTTT.

This clonotype occurred a few times. The rearrangement links TRBV10-3 to TRBJ1-1; no reliable D call. Germline V gene data show CDR1 as ENHRY and CDR2 as SYGVKD. V lost 6 bases and J 11 bases, leaving 13 bases between the germline ends. The length of the CDR3 is 11 residues. The CDR3 region has the DNA TGTGCCATCAGGGATAACGGCCCGGCTTTCTTT. Residues: CAIRDNGPAFF.

The rearrangement uses TRBV24-1 and TRBJ2-3; TRBD1 matches at 8 bases. Germline-derived CDR1 and CDR2 are KGHDR and SFDVKD. The CDR3 is 16 residues long. Trimming at V came to 4 bases and at J to 0 bases, leaving 5 bases not matched to a gene. The CDR3, as DNA: TGTGCCACCAGTGACATTCAGGGGGCTAGCACAGATACGCAGTATTTT. Its translation is CATSDIQGASTDTQYF.

As regards this clonotype: A read error may be the cause here, since a much bigger clone is one base away. In nucleotides, the CDR3 is TGTGCCAGCAGCCTCTCCCCCGGGACTAGCGGGAGAATACATACGCAGTATTTT. As protein: CASSLSPGTSGRIHTQYF. J is TRBJ2-3 and V is TRBV7-2, with 14 bases lining up with TRBD2. The CDR3 extends over 18 amino acids. The germline V gene has CDR1 SGHTA and CDR2 FQGNSA. Trimming cost V 5 bases and J 7 bases; bases outside gene matches: 14.

The chain links TRBV14 to TRBJ2-7; D unclear. Germline loops: CDR1 SGHDN, CDR2 FVKESK. Deletions cut 4 bases from V and 6 bases from J, with 13 bases between. The CDR3 runs to 13 residues. The CDR3 DNA follows: TGTGCCAGCAGCCTTACCCCTATCCCCGAGCAGTACTTC. It specifies CASSLTPIPEQYF.

In this sample, this clonotype turned up many times. The chain is built from TRBV25-1 and TRBJ1-3; D not certain. Germline lookup yields CDR1 MGHDK and CDR2 SYGVNS. The CDR3 covers 12 residues. Trimming cost V 6 bases and J 1 base, with 4 bases left between them. The CDR3 loop is CASSPSGNTIYF. CDR3 DNA sequence: TGTGCCAGCAGCCCGTCTGGAAACACCATATATTTT.

This clonotype was found a few times. This chain joins TRBV12-3 or TRBV12-4 and TRBJ1-3; D not resolved. CDR3 length: 12 residues. Trimming removed 8 bases from V and 4 bases from J, with 9 bases in between. CDR3 sequence reads: CASVLDGNTIYF. In DNA form, the CDR3 reads TGTGCCAGCGTTCTGGACGGAAACACCATATATTTT.

V gene TRBV7-8 combines with J gene TRBJ1-1; D is unresolved. Trimming cost V 5 bases and J 1 base, with 17 bases left between them. CDR1 and CDR2 (germline): SGHVS, FQNEAQ. The CDR3 spans 16 residues. The CDR3 DNA follows: TGTGCCAGCAGCCCCCGCGTCGGGTTTTCGAACACTGAAGCTTTCTTT. Its protein product is CASSPRVGFSNTEAFF. The variable domain in full, with the rest retrieved from reference TRBV7-8 and TRBJ1-1, is GAGVSQSPRYKVAKRGQDVALRCDPISGHVSLFWYQQALGQGPEFLTYFQNEAQLDKSGLPSDRFFAERPEGSVSTLKIQRTQQEDSAVYLCASSPRVGFSNTEAFFGQGTRLTVV.

CDR3 protein: CASSLDSPYEQYF. As DNA, the CDR3 is TGTGCCAGCAGCTTAGACAGCCCCTACGAGCAGTACTTC. The chain couples TRBV7-9 to TRBJ2-7; D gene unclear. The ends were cut back, 1 base at V and 2 bases at J, with 6 bases in the middle. CDR3 size: 13 residues. CDR1 is SEHNR and CDR2 is FQNEAQ in the germline V gene (reference sequence).

The gene calls are TRBV5-1 and TRBJ1-1; D is undetermined. CDR3 length: 14 amino acids. V lost 6 bases, J lost 5 bases, and 17 bases lay in between. Germline lookup yields CDR1 SGHRS and CDR2 YFSETQ. The CDR3 sequence: CASKFEGRSTEAFF. CDR3 sequence (DNA): TGCGCCAGCAAGTTCGAGGGAAGGAGTACTGAAGCTTTCTTT.

This chain joins TRBV12-3 or TRBV12-4 and TRBJ1-2, with TRBD1 identical over 10 bases. The V and J ends lost 6 bases and 4 bases, in that order; junction bases with no gene match: 5. This CDR3 is 14 amino acids long. The CDR3 region is CASRRQGAGYGYTF. The CDR3 coding sequence is TGTGCCAGCAGACGACAGGGGGCTGGCTATGGCTACACCTTC.

This clonotype was picked up a small number of times. The chain couples TRBV11-2 to TRBJ2-1, with TRBD2 as a possible D gene (6 bases). Trimming took 1 base from V and 6 from J, leaving 13 bases between them. This CDR3 is built from 15 residues. Germline values: CDR1 SGHAT, CDR2 FQNNGV. CDR3 in amino acids: CASSLVSGYLNEQFF. In nucleotides, the CDR3 is TGTGCCAGCAGCTTAGTTAGCGGCTACCTCAATGAGCAGTTCTTC.

The chain joins TRBV5-6 to TRBJ1-2; 8 positions agree with TRBD1. The CDR3 spans 15 residues. Germline CDR1 reads SGHDT; CDR2 reads YYEEEE. With 4 bases clipped from V and 3 bases from J, the junction kept 8 bases outside the gene matches. CDR3 nucleotides: TGTGCCAGCAGCCCCGGGACAGGCCAATACTATGGCTACACCTTC. Amino acids: CASSPGTGQYYGYTF.

This clonotype occurred a few times. The chain employs TRBV2 and TRBJ1-5; 7 nucleotides agree with TRBD1. V dropped 7 bases and J dropped 1; count of bases not matched to a gene: 7. The length of the CDR3 is 15 residues. Germline V gene lookup returns CDR1 SNHLY and CDR2 FYNNEI. CDR3 in amino acids: CASKRGRRSNQPQHF. The CDR3 bases are TGTGCCAGCAAGAGGGGGCGCAGGAGCAATCAGCCCCAGCATTTT.

This clonotype came up a few times. The chain is built from TRBV20-1 and TRBJ2-7, with 12 bases matching TRBD2. Germline trimming cut 3 bases from V and 6 bases from J; bases unmatched to any gene: 12. This CDR3 has 16 amino acids. Germline CDR1 is DFQATT and CDR2 is SNEGSKA (reference sequence). The CDR3 sequence is CSASTLAGLAGSEQYF. The DNA of the CDR3 is TGCAGTGCTAGTACTTTGGCCGGACTAGCGGGAAGCGAGCAGTACTTC.

The chain couples TRBV7-9 to TRBJ2-3; D assignment may be TRBD1 or TRBD2 (5 bases each). Trimming removed 5 bases at V and 4 bases at J, with 16 bases between. The CDR3 is made up of 15 amino acids. CDR1 SEHNR and CDR2 FQNEAQ come from the germline V gene (reference sequence). The CDR3: CASSERDAYADTQYF. CDR3 DNA sequence: TGTGCCAGCAGCGAACGGGACGCCTATGCAGATACGCAGTATTTT.

This chain joins TRBV27 and TRBJ2-7; D not resolved. The CDR3 contains 13 residues. V lost 3 bases, J lost 3 bases, and 9 bases lay in between. Germline loops: CDR1 MNHEY, CDR2 SMNVEV (reference sequence). For the CDR3, the DNA is TGTGCCAGCAGTTTCTCGGACGGCTACGAGCAGTACTTC. Translated: CASSFSDGYEQYF.

The chain joins TRBV5-1 to TRBJ1-2; D call uncertain. V lost 5 bases to trimming and J lost 4 bases, with 12 bases between them. Germline V gene lookup returns CDR1 SGHRS and CDR2 YFSETQ. This CDR3 comprises 13 residues. The DNA of the CDR3 is TGCGCCAGCAGGACGGACGGATCCTATGGCTACACCTTC. Its translation: CASRTDGSYGYTF.

The chain combines TRBV6-4 with TRBJ2-1; 7 bases fit TRBD1. Unmatched junction bases numbered 3, after V lost 4 bases and J lost 6 bases. The germline gives CDR1 MRHNA, CDR2 SNTAGT. The length of the CDR3 is 13 residues. The CDR3 is CASSVGDSNEQFF. In nucleotides, the CDR3 is TGTGCCAGCAGTGTGGGGGACAGCAATGAGCAGTTCTTC.

CDR3 protein: CASSTGAHNEQFF. The CDR3 DNA sequence: TGTGCCAGCTCGACAGGGGCCCACAATGAGCAGTTCTTC. The gene calls are TRBV7-3 and TRBJ2-1; 8 nucleotides match TRBD1. V was pared by 8 bases and J by 5 bases, with 5 bases of the junction left unmatched. The V gene's germline CDR1 is SGHTA and CDR2 FQGTGA. The CDR3 has 13 amino acids.

This clonotype has only one observation. With a much larger clone just one base away, this may be a read error. The V gene is TRBV4-2, the J gene TRBJ2-7; weak D call: TRBD1 (6 bases). V was trimmed by 5 bases and J by 5 bases, leaving 13 bases between them. CDR3 size: 13 residues. The germline V gene encodes CDR1 LGHNA and CDR2 YNFKEQ. The CDR3 region is CASSSEQGDEQYF. DNA for the CDR3: TGTGCCAGCAGCTCGGAACAGGGAGACGAGCAGTACTTC.

The chain links TRBV29-1 to TRBJ1-2; 9 positions agree with TRBD1. The CDR3 runs 12 residues. Germline V gives CDR1 SQVTM, CDR2 ANQGSEA. Trimming removed 3 bases from V and 7 bases from J; junction bases left unmatched: 3. CDR3 residues: CSVEGQGRGYTF. The CDR3, as DNA: TGCAGCGTTGAGGGACAGGGTCGTGGCTACACCTTC.

The sample holds a few counts of this clonotype. CDR3 region: CASSPLRDEQFF. The CDR3 DNA sequence: TGCGCCAGCAGTCCGCTCAGGGATGAGCAGTTCTTC. The chain carries TRBV23-1 and TRBJ2-1, with D perhaps TRBD1 (5 bases). TRBV23-1 is an open reading frame whose function is uncertain. This CDR3 spans 12 amino acids. Trimming shortened V by 4 bases and J by 8 bases, and 9 bases separated the two germline ends.

This clonotype has only a few counts. V gene TRBV2 combines with J gene TRBJ2-7; the D is unclear. V lost 7 bases and J lost 0, with 4 bases in between. The CDR3 runs 11 residues. The germline V gene encodes CDR1 SNHLY and CDR2 FYNNEI. The CDR3: CASNRSYEQYF. DNA for the CDR3: TGTGCCAGCAACCGCTCCTACGAGCAGTACTTC.

This clonotype was found a few times. This chain joins TRBV20-1 and TRBJ2-3, with 9 bases lining up with TRBD1. V was clipped by 7 bases and J by 2 bases; unmatched bases: 7. This CDR3 has 14 residues. Germline CDR1 DFQATT, CDR2 SNEGSKA (reference sequence). The CDR3 sequence: CSGTGTGSTDTQYF. CDR3 in DNA: TGCAGTGGGACCGGGACAGGGTCCACAGATACGCAGTATTTT.